This T cell receptor (beta chain) was found in a study of beta chain features in type 1 diabetes. Study results and limitations: When Type 1 diabetes patients were examined, their TCRB CDR3s proved moderately but significantly shorter in all four CD4+ subsets. The naive, central memory and Treg TCRB repertoires of patients appeared to be more similar to one another than those of healthy donors.

Investigators reverse transcribed all isolated RNA, so they sequenced expressed TCRB transcripts. TCRdb's table, derived via immunoSEQ multiplex PCR, lists solely in-frame clones and lacks some. The table shows about 900,000 clones, with 15% to 20% occurring only once. The V and J ends lost 4 bases and 2 bases respectively, with 11 bases between them. This CDR3 has 15 amino acids. Germline V lookup: CDR1 SEHNR, CDR2 FQNEAQ (reference sequence). Worth noting for this clone: As yet, its antigen is unknown.

The sequencing input was naive CD4+ T cells from blood. This chain links TRBV7-9 with TRBJ2-2, with D unresolved. This TCR came from a woman aged 18-30 years in good health. The CDR3 DNA reads as TGTGCCAGCAGCTCGTTTCGCGGAAACACCGGGGAGCTGTTTTTT. Its protein product is CASSSFRGNTGELFF.